This passage covers 26 T cell receptor beta chains from one sample sequenced in a study of blood T cell repertoires in COVID-19. Sequencing was performed with immunoSEQ multiplex PCR; in TCRdb, only in-frame clones are kept and a portion is missing. The table includes 200,000 to 250,000 clones, almost 90% detected once. Specimen: peripheral blood. These receptors originate from a woman aged 55-70 years with acute or convalescent COVID-19.

This chain uses TRBV7-8 with TRBJ1-1; D uncertain. Per the germline V gene, CDR1 is SGHVS and CDR2 is FQNEAQ. The CDR3 sequence is 13 residues long. V shed 9 bases and J shed 0 bases, with 11 bases lying between them. Written as DNA, the CDR3 is TGTGCCAGTACCACAACTATGAACACTGAAGCTTTCTTT. Its translation is CASTTTMNTEAFF.

The chain combines TRBV19 with TRBJ2-7; D may be TRBD1 (6 bases). V gave up 3 bases and J gave up 6 bases, with 15 bases separating them. The CDR3 length is 14 residues. Looked up from germline, CDR1 is LNHDA and CDR2 is SQIVND (reference sequence). Written as DNA, the CDR3 is TGTGCCAGTAGTATCACTATCACAGGGTCCGAGCAGTACTTC. This sequence encodes CASSITITGSEQYF.

This clone was seen just once. The chain has TRBV25-1 and TRBJ2-3; 11 nucleotides match TRBD1. The CDR3 has 15 residues. Trimming took 3 bases from V and 5 from J; bases not matched to a gene: 4. The germline V gene encodes CDR1 MGHDK and CDR2 SYGVNS. The CDR3 is CASSDSDRGLDTQYF. The CDR3 DNA reads as TGTGCCAGCAGTGACTCGGACAGGGGGCTAGATACGCAGTATTTT.

This chain joins TRBV11-2 and TRBJ2-7, with 9 bases that match TRBD1. The CDR3 spans 14 residues. Losses at the gene ends were 5 bases for V and 5 bases for J; bases not matched to a gene: 7. Germline values: CDR1 SGHAT, CDR2 FQNNGV. The chain's CDR3 is CASSNPGQGNEQYF. The DNA for the CDR3 is TGTGCCAGCAGCAACCCGGGACAGGGTAACGAGCAGTACTTC.

This chain connects TRBV12-3 or TRBV12-4 to TRBJ1-2; no clear D gene. V lost 5 bases and J 8 bases, leaving 12 bases between the germline ends. The CDR3 covers 12 residues. CDR3 protein: CASSPRAGGYTF. The CDR3 bases are TGTGCCAGCAGTCCCCGGGCGGGAGGCTACACCTTC.

The rearrangement uses TRBV7-3 and TRBJ1-3, with 9 nucleotides matching TRBD1. Per the germline V gene, CDR1 is SGHTA and CDR2 is FQGTGA. This CDR3 is built from 15 residues. V gave up 5 bases and J gave up 2 bases; unmatched junction bases: 4. CDR3 residues: CASSQGTGPGNTIYF. CDR3 sequence (DNA): TGTGCCAGCAGCCAAGGGACAGGGCCTGGAAACACCATATATTTT.

CDR3 nucleotide sequence: TGTGCCAGCAGTCAGGTCTCTGGGGCCAACGTCCTGACTTTC. Translation: CASSQVSGANVLTF. V usage is TRBV6-2 or TRBV6-3 and J usage is TRBJ2-6; D unclear. V lost 5 bases and J lost 0, with 5 bases in between. Germline assignment: CDR1 MNHEY and CDR2 SVGEGT. The CDR3 is 14 amino acids.

The chain employs TRBV30 and TRBJ2-2; tentative D call: TRBD1 (6 bases). Trimming cost V 4 bases and J 6 bases, with 21 bases left between them. CDR3 size: 16 residues. Germline V gene lookup returns CDR1 GTSNPN and CDR2 SVGIG (reference sequence). Here the CDR3 DNA reads TGTGCCTGGAAGGGTGGAGGACAGTTTGATCCCGGGGAGCTGTTTTTT. Protein product: CAWKGGGQFDPGELFF.

This chain links TRBV21-1 with TRBJ2-7; the listed D gene, TRBD2, was not tested against the DNA. TRBV21-1 is marked as a pseudogene. The CDR3 covers 16 residues. The CDR3 DNA reads TGTGCCAGCAGCATACAAGAAAGAGGCGATTCCTACGAGCAGTACTTC. This translates into CASSIQERGDSYEQYF.

To note about this clone: Other nucleotide sequences in the sample specify the same CDR3. The J gene is TRBJ1-6, the V gene TRBV28, with TRBD1 identical over 8 bases. Germline lookup yields CDR1 MDHEN and CDR2 SYDVKM. The V segment lost 6 bases and the J segment 9 bases; nucleotides outside the gene matches: 7. The CDR3 covers 14 residues. CDR3 loop: CASSLGQGGSPLHF. Written as DNA, the CDR3 is TGTGCCAGCAGCCTTGGACAGGGTGGTTCACCCCTCCACTTT.

The chain's CDR3 is CASTGAGTDTQYF. CDR3 nucleotide sequence: TGTGCCAGCACCGGAGCGGGCACAGATACGCAGTATTTT. This chain connects TRBV7-9 to TRBJ2-3; D possibly corresponds to TRBD2 (5 bases). Trimming took 7 bases from V and 1 from J, leaving 9 bases between them. This CDR3 is 13 amino acids long. The germline V gene has CDR1 SEHNR and CDR2 FQNEAQ (reference sequence).

The chain carries TRBV18 and TRBJ2-1, with no clear D. Germline loops: CDR1 KGHSH, CDR2 LQKENI. The CDR3 contains 16 residues. The ends were cut back, 3 bases at V and 0 bases at J, with 12 bases in the middle. CDR3 region: CASSPHPPGSYNEQFF. DNA for the CDR3: TGTGCCAGCTCACCTCATCCGCCCGGCTCCTACAATGAGCAGTTCTTC.

The rearrangement links TRBV7-8 to TRBJ1-5; TRBD1 matches at 10 bases. V gave up 5 bases and J gave up 2 bases; unmatched junction bases: 9. This CDR3 contains 17 residues. Per germline, CDR1 SGHVS and CDR2 FQNEAQ. CDR3 amino acids: CASSLAGGTGGNQPQHF. CDR3 in DNA: TGTGCCAGCAGCCTGGCCGGAGGGACAGGGGGCAATCAGCCCCAGCATTTT.

The V call is TRBV6-1, the J call TRBJ1-4; D not certain. CDR1 is MNHNS and CDR2 is SASEGT in the germline V gene. The CDR3 sequence is 13 residues long. V lost 3 bases to trimming and J lost 7 bases, with 9 bases between them. The chain's CDR3 is CASSDWRGEKLFF. The CDR3, as DNA: TGTGCCAGCAGTGATTGGCGCGGTGAAAAACTGTTTTTT.

This chain links TRBV7-9 with TRBJ1-2; D call uncertain. V was cut by 5 bases and J by 3 bases, with 7 bases left in between. This CDR3 has 12 residues. Germline V gene sequence: CDR1 SEHNR, CDR2 FQNEAQ (reference sequence). The CDR3 sequence: CASSRGDYGYTF. In DNA form, the CDR3 reads TGTGCCAGCAGCCGGGGAGACTATGGCTACACCTTC.

This sequence joins TRBV30 and TRBJ1-2; a weak D match, TRBD1 (6 bases). The V gene lost 2 bases and the J gene lost 2 bases, with 6 bases spanning the gap. Germline values: CDR1 GTSNPN, CDR2 SVGIG (reference sequence). This CDR3 is built from 12 residues. CDR3: CAWSQGNYGYTF. In DNA form, the CDR3 reads TGTGCCTGGAGTCAGGGGAACTATGGCTACACCTTC.

The chain has TRBV7-8 and TRBJ1-6, with unresolved D. The V gene's germline CDR1 is SGHVS and CDR2 FQNEAQ. The CDR3 is 16 residues long. Trimming cost V 4 bases and J 0 bases, with 10 bases left between them. CDR3 DNA sequence: TGTGCCAGCAGCTCCTCCTATGGCTCCTATAATTCACCCCTCCACTTT. Translated, it gives CASSSSYGSYNSPLHF.

The chain couples TRBV7-6 to TRBJ1-3, with D perhaps matching TRBD1 (6 bases). V lost 0 bases and J lost 0, with 15 bases in between. CDR1 is SGHVS and CDR2 is FNYEAQ in the germline V gene. The CDR3 sequence is 18 residues long. CDR3 sequence: CASSLAGGGSSSGNTIYF. The CDR3 DNA reads TGTGCCAGCAGCTTAGCAGGGGGGGGGTCCAGCTCTGGAAACACCATATATTTT.

This clone appeared a single time. V usage is TRBV6-5 and J usage is TRBJ2-1, with TRBD1 identical over 9 bases. Unmatched junction bases numbered 7, after V lost 6 bases and J lost 7 bases. Germline values: CDR1 MNHEY, CDR2 SVGAGI. This CDR3 is built from 14 residues. This CDR3 reads CASRPPGTGNEQFF. CDR3 nucleotide sequence: TGTGCCAGCAGACCCCCCGGGACAGGGAATGAGCAGTTCTTC.

This sequence joins TRBV18 and TRBJ1-2, with D tentatively TRBD1 (6 bases). Trimming pared 6 bases from V and 2 bases from J, leaving 16 bases between. Germline values: CDR1 KGHSH, CDR2 LQKENI. The CDR3 loop spans 15 amino acids. Here the CDR3 DNA reads TGTGCCAGCTCTCCAAACGCAGGGGTGAACTATGGCTACACCTTC. Residues: CASSPNAGVNYGYTF.

The chain is built from TRBV7-2 and TRBJ2-1; no reliable D call. CDR1 and CDR2 from the germline V gene are SGHTA and FQGNSA. V was pared by 0 bases and J by 6 bases, with 6 bases between. The length of the CDR3 is 13 residues. Here the CDR3 DNA reads TGTGCCAGCAGCTTAGCTGGCCTCAATGAGCAGTTCTTC. Its protein product is CASSLAGLNEQFF.

In the case of this clone: A clone one base away is much larger, so this may be a read error. This chain links TRBV5-1 with TRBJ1-3; 9 bases align to TRBD1. Germline-derived CDR1 and CDR2 are SGHRS and YFSETQ. V shed 5 bases, J shed 3 bases, and the junction held 0 bases outside the gene matches. The CDR3 sequence is 13 residues long. CDR3 region: CASRGQGGNTIYF. Written as DNA, the CDR3 is TGCGCCAGCAGGGGACAGGGTGGAAACACCATATATTTT. Supplemented by reference TRBV5-1 and TRBJ1-3, the full variable domain reads KAGVTQTPRYLIKTRGQQVTLSCSPISGHRSVSWYQQTPGQGLQFLFEYFSETQRNKGNFPGRFSGRQFSNSRSEMNVSTLELGDSALYLCASRGQGGNTIYFGEGSWLTVV.

This clone has a single count. J is TRBJ2-2 and V is TRBV25-1; D ambiguous. Germline V gives CDR1 MGHDK, CDR2 SYGVNS. V shed 7 bases and J shed 0 bases, with 15 bases lying between them. This CDR3 comprises 16 residues. The DNA of the CDR3 is TGTGCCAGCACTGGTACTTTACGGGCGAACACCGGGGAGCTGTTTTTT. Protein product: CASTGTLRANTGELFF.

The chain is built from TRBV7-2 and TRBJ1-6; a possible D gene is TRBD1 (5 bases). Between the trimmed V and J ends, which lost 1 base and 5 bases, there was a span of 12 bases. This CDR3 has 16 amino acids. CDR1 SGHTA and CDR2 FQGNSA come from the germline V gene. The chain's CDR3 is CASSLGVRVNNSPLHF. CDR3 DNA sequence: TGTGCCAGCAGCTTAGGGGTCAGGGTTAATAATTCACCCCTCCACTTT.

The CDR3 coding sequence is TGTGCCAGCAGCGGGGGGGCTGGGGCCAACGTCCTGACTTTC. Translating gives CASSGGAGANVLTF. The V call is TRBV7-2, the J call TRBJ2-6, with 7 bases fitting TRBD2. Trimming took 5 bases from V and 2 from J; bases not matched to a gene: 0. Germline CDR1 SGHTA, CDR2 FQGNSA. The CDR3 is 14 amino acids.

The chain joins TRBV4-1 to TRBJ1-4; 10 nucleotides match TRBD1. Germline loops: CDR1 MGHRA, CDR2 YSYEKL. V shed 5 bases and J 12 bases; nucleotides not matched to a gene: 12. The CDR3 consists of 15 residues. In nucleotides, the CDR3 is TGCGCCAGCAGCGGGACAGGGGCCTTACGGGGGGAACTGTTTTTT. It codes for CASSGTGALRGELFF.